What follows are 10 T cell receptor beta chains derived from one specimen sequenced in a study of blood T cell repertoires in COVID-19 (dated by TCRdb to the early 2020s). The library was built by means of the immunoSEQ multiplex PCR assay. Not all clones reach the TCRdb copy of this immuneACCESS table, which keeps in-frame sequences only. Checked studies attribute under half of the gap to unresolved V genes and leave the rest unexplained. Counted in this sample were roughly 130,000 clones; 65% to 90% of them appeared once. The top ten clonotypes cover under 2.5% of the sample. Sequenced: PBMCs or T cells enriched from blood (not recorded which). Every receptor here comes from a woman between 45 and 60 years old who had recovered from COVID-19.

This sequence joins TRBV5-1 and TRBJ2-3; tentative D call: TRBD2 (5 bases). Germline V gene sequence: CDR1 SGHRS, CDR2 YFSETQ. V lost 0 bases and J lost 5, with 16 bases in between. The CDR3 spans 16 residues. As DNA, the CDR3 is TGCGCCAGCAGCTTGGGTGAGGCTAGCCTGATAGATACGCAGTATTTT. Residues: CASSLGEASLIDTQYF.

This clone was observed once. The J gene is TRBJ1-2, the V gene TRBV11-2; tentatively, D is TRBD1 (6 bases). Germline CDR1 reads SGHAT; CDR2 reads FQNNGV. V was clipped by 2 bases and J by 4 bases, with 14 bases between them. The CDR3 is made up of 15 amino acids. The CDR3 DNA follows: TGTGCCAGCAGCTTAAGGTCGGGGGGCCTCTATGGCTACACCTTC. Protein: CASSLRSGGLYGYTF.

Turning to this clone: Other DNA variants within this sample encode the same CDR3. The V and J genes are TRBV6-5 and TRBJ1-1, with 7 bases lining up with TRBD1. V was clipped by 7 bases and J by 2 bases; unmatched bases: 4. In germline, CDR1 is MNHEY, CDR2 SVGAGI. The CDR3 consists of 13 residues. The CDR3 DNA sequence: TGTGCCAGCAAACGACAGGGCAACACTGAAGCTTTCTTT. Residues: CASKRQGNTEAFF.

This clone was seen only a few times. The chain joins TRBV27 to TRBJ2-7; D is uncertain. V was cut by 8 bases and J by 4 bases, with 9 bases left in between. CDR3 length equals 11 residues. The germline V gene encodes CDR1 MNHEY and CDR2 SMNVEV (reference sequence). The CDR3 DNA follows: TGTGCCAGCGGGCCGCATTACGAGCAGTACTTC. As protein: CASGPHYEQYF.

This chain uses TRBV9 with TRBJ2-5; 10 nucleotides match TRBD2. This CDR3 region has 15 residues. Germline trimming cut 3 bases from V and 5 bases from J; bases unmatched to any gene: 7. Germline CDR1 reads SGDLS; CDR2 reads YYNGEE. The CDR3 protein is CASSGSGLASETQYF. The CDR3 DNA reads TGTGCCAGCAGCGGGTCGGGACTAGCGTCTGAGACCCAGTACTTC. The variable domain in full, completed from reference TRBV9 and TRBJ2-5, reads DSGVTQTPKHLITATGQRVTLRCSPRSGDLSVYWYQQSLDQGLQFLIQYYNGEERAKGNILERFSAQQFPDLHSELNLSSLELGDSALYFCASSGSGLASETQYFGPGTRLLVL.

The chain joins TRBV7-9 to TRBJ2-5; the match to TRBD2 covers 8 bases. V lost 5 bases to trimming and J lost 9 bases; unmatched junction nucleotides: 8. The CDR3 spans 13 residues. CDR1 and CDR2 from the germline V gene are SEHNR and FQNEAQ (reference sequence). The CDR3 reads CASSQGLDPAQYF. DNA for the CDR3: TGTGCCAGCAGCCAGGGACTAGACCCGGCCCAGTACTTC.

The rearrangement joins TRBV27 to TRBJ2-1; D is possibly TRBD1 (6 bases). CDR1 is MNHEY and CDR2 is SMNVEV in the germline V gene (reference sequence). The CDR3 extends over 18 amino acids. Deletions cut 2 bases from V and 5 bases from J, with 22 bases between. CDR3 sequence (DNA): TGTGCCAGCAGTTTAGTCCCCTACAGGGCATGGGGCAACAATGAGCAGTTCTTC. Translation: CASSLVPYRAWGNNEQFF.

A few counts support this clone. The CDR3 sequence: CASSVGISTGGEAFF. DNA for the CDR3: TGTGCCAGCAGCGTAGGCATCTCGACAGGGGGTGAAGCTTTCTTT. The chain is built from TRBV9 and TRBJ1-1, with 9 bases aligning to TRBD1. Trimming cost V 0 bases and J 7 bases; bases outside gene matches: 7. CDR1 SGDLS and CDR2 YYNGEE come from the germline V gene. The length of the CDR3 is 15 residues. Complete variable domain (other parts from reference TRBV9 and TRBJ1-1): DSGVTQTPKHLITATGQRVTLRCSPRSGDLSVYWYQQSLDQGLQFLIQYYNGEERAKGNILERFSAQQFPDLHSELNLSSLELGDSALYFCASSVGISTGGEAFFGQGTRLTVV.

This chain uses TRBV29-1 with TRBJ2-7, with 11 bases that match TRBD1. This CDR3 region has 14 residues. After removal of 6 bases from V and 3 bases from J, the junction contained 7 bases not matched to a gene. From germline, CDR1 is SQVTM and CDR2 ANQGSEA. Here the CDR3 DNA reads TGCAGCGTCAACTCCGGGACAGGGGGCTACGAGCAGTACTTC. The encoded protein is CSVNSGTGGYEQYF.

This rearrangement joins TRBV9 to TRBJ1-2, with 7 nucleotides matching TRBD1. V shed 4 bases, J shed 7 bases, and the junction held 7 bases outside the gene matches. The CDR3 covers 13 residues. The germline V gene encodes CDR1 SGDLS and CDR2 YYNGEE. CDR3 protein: CASSTPDRSGYTF. CDR3 nucleotides: TGTGCCAGCAGCACTCCGGACAGGTCTGGCTACACCTTC.